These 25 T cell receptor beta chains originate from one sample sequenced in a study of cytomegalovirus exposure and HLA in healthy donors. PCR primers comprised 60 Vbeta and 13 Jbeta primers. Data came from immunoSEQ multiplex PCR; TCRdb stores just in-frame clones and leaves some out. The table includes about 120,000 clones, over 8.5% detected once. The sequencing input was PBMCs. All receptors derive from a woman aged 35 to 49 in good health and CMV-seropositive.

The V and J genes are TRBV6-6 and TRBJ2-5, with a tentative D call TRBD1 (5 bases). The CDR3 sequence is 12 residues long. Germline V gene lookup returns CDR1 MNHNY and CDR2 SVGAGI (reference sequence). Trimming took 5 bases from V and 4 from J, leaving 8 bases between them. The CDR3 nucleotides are TGTGCCAGCAGTCCAGGGTTAGAGACCCAGTACTTC. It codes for CASSPGLETQYF.

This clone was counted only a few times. Here the CDR3 DNA reads TGTGCCAGCAGCCCACCCAAGAGGAATTCACCCCTCCACTTT. It is translated as CASSPPKRNSPLHF. The chain carries TRBV6-5 and TRBJ1-6; no clear D. Germline CDR1 MNHEY, CDR2 SVGAGI. The CDR3 consists of 14 residues. Trimming cost V 6 bases and J 7 bases, with 13 bases left between them.

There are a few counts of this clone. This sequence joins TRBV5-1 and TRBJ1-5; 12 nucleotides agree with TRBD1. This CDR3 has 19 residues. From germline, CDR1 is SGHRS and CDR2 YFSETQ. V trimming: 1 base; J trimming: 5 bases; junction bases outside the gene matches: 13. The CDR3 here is CASSLSLGQGAGRDQPQHF. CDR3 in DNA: TGCGCCAGCAGCTTGAGCCTGGGACAGGGGGCTGGAAGGGATCAGCCCCAGCATTTT.

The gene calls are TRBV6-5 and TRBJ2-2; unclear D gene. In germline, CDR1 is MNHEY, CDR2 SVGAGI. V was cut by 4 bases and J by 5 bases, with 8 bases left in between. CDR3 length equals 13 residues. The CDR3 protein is CASSSPGTGELFF. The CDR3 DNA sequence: TGTGCCAGCAGTTCCCCCGGGACCGGGGAGCTGTTTTTT.

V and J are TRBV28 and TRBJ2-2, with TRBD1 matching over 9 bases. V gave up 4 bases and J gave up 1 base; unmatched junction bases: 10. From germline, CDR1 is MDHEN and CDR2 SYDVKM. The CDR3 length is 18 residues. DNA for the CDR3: TGTGCCAGCAGTTCATTTCACCCGGGACAGGGGAACACCGGGGAGCTGTTTTTT. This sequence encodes CASSSFHPGQGNTGELFF.

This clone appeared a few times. The CDR3 spells CASSSRSGGAYEQYF. CDR3 in DNA: TGTGCCAGCAGCTCCCGTAGCGGGGGGGCCTACGAGCAGTACTTC. The V gene is TRBV7-9, the J gene TRBJ2-7; TRBD2 aligns across 11 bases. Looked up from germline, CDR1 is SEHNR and CDR2 is FQNEAQ (reference sequence). V was pared by 4 bases and J by 2 bases, with 4 bases of the junction left unmatched. This CDR3 is 15 amino acids long.

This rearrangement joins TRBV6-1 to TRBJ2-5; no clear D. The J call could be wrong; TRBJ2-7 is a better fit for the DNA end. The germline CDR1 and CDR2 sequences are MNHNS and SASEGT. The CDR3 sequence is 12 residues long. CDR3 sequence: CASSLLSYEQYF. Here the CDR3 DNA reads TGTGCCAGCAGCCTACTCTCCTACGAGCAGTACTTC.

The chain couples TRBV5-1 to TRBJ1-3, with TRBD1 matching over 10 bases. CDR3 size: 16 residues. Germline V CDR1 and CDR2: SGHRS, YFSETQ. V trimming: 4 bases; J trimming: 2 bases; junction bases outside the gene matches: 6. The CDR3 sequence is CASSGTGDHPGNTIYF. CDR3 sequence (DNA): TGCGCCAGCAGCGGGACAGGGGATCACCCTGGAAACACCATATATTTT.

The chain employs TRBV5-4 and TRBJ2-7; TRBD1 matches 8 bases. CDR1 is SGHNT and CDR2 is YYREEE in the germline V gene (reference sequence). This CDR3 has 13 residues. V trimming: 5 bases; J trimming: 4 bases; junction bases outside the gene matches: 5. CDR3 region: CASRRDRQYEQYF. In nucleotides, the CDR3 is TGTGCCAGCAGGCGGGACAGGCAGTACGAGCAGTACTTC.

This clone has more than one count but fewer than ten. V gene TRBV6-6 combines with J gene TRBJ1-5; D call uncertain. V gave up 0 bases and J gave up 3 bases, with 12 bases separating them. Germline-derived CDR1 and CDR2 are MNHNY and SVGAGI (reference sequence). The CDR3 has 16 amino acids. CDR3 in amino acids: CASSYSGGGPNQPQHF. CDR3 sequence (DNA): TGTGCCAGCAGTTACTCAGGAGGAGGGCCCAATCAGCCCCAGCATTTT.

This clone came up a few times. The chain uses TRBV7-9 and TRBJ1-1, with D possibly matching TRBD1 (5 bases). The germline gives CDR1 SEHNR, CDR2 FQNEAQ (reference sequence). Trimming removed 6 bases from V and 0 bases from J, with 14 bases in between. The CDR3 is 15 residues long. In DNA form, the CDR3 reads TGTGCCAGCAGGGAAGACAGATATATGAACACTGAAGCTTTCTTT. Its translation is CASREDRYMNTEAFF.

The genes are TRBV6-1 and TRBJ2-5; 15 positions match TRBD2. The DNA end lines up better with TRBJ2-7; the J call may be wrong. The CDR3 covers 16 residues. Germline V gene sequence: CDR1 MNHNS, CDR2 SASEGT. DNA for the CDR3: TGTGCCAGCAGTGAGGGACTAGCGGGGGGCGGTTACGAGCAGTACTTC. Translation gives CASSEGLAGGGYEQYF.

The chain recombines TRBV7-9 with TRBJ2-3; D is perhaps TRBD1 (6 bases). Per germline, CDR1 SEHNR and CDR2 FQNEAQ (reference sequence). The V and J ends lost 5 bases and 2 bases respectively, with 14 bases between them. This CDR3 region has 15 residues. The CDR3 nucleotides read TGTGCCAGCAGCCCAGTAGGGGGTTACACAGATACGCAGTATTTT. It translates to CASSPVGGYTDTQYF.

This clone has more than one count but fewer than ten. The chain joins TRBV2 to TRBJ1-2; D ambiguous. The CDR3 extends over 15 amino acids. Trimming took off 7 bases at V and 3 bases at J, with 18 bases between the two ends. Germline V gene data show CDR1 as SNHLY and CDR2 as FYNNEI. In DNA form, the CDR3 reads TGTGCCAGCACTCGACTTGCGCTTAACGACTATGGCTACACCTTC. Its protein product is CASTRLALNDYGYTF.

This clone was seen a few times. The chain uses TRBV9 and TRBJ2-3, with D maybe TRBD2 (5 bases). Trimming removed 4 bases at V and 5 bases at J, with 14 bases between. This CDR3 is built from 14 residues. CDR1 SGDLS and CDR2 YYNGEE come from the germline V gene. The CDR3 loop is CASSPVGVRDTQYF. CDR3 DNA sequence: TGTGCCAGCAGCCCCGTCGGGGTCAGAGATACGCAGTATTTT.

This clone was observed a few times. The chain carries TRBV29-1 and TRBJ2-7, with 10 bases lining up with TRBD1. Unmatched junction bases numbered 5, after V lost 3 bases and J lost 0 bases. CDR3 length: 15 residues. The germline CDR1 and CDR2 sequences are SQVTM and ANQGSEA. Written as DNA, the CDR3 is TGCAGCGTTGAGGGAGGACAGGGGGTCTCCTACGAGCAGTACTTC. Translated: CSVEGGQGVSYEQYF.

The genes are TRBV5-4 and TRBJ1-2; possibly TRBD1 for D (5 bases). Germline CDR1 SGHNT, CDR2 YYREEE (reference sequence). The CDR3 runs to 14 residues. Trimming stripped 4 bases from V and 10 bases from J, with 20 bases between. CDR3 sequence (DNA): TGTGCCAGCAGCCTCCCCATAGGGGCCGGCGACTACACCTTC. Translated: CASSLPIGAGDYTF.

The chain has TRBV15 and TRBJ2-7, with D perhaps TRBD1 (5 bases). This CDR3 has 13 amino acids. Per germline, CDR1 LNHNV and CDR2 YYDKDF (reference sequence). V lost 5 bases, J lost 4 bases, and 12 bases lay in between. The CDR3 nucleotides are TGTGCCACCAGCTGGGGCAGGGAATACGAGCAGTACTTC. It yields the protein CATSWGREYEQYF.

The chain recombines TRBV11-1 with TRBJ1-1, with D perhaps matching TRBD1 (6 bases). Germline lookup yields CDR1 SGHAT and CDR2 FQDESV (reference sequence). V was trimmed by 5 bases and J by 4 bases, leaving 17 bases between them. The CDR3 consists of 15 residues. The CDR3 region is CASSPRTESGTEAFF. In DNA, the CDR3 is TGTGCCAGCAGCCCGAGGACAGAGAGCGGCACTGAAGCTTTCTTT.

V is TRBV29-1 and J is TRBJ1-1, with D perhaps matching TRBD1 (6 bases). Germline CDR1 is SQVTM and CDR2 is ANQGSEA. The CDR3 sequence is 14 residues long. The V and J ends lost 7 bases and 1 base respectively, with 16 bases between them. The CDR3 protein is CSGRRQVKNTEAFF. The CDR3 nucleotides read TGCAGCGGGCGGAGACAGGTTAAGAACACTGAAGCTTTCTTT.

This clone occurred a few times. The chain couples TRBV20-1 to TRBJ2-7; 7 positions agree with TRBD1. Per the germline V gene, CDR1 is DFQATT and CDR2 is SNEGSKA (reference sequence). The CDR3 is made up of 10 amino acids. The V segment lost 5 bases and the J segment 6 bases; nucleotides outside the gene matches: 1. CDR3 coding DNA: TGCAGTGCTCACAGGGGCGAGCAGTACTTC. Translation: CSAHRGEQYF.

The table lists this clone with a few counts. This chain's CDR3 is CASSESQANTEAFF. The DNA of the CDR3 is TGTGCCAGCAGTGAATCCCAGGCGAACACTGAAGCTTTCTTT. The J gene is TRBJ1-1, the V gene TRBV6-1, with D hard to call. Germline V gives CDR1 MNHNS, CDR2 SASEGT. The CDR3 runs to 14 residues. V was trimmed by 2 bases and J by 1 base, leaving 8 bases between them.

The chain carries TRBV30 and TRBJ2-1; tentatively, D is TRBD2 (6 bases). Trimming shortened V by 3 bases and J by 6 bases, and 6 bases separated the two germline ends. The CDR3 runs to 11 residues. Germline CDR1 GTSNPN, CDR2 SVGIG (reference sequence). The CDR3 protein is CAWRGGNEQFF. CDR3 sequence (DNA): TGTGCCTGGAGGGGGGGCAATGAGCAGTTCTTC. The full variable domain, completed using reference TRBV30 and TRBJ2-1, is SQTIHQWPATLVQPVGSPLSLECTVEGTSNPNLYWYRQAAGRGLQLLFYSVGIGQISSEVPQNLSASRPQDRQFILSSKKLLLSDSGFYLCAWRGGNEQFFGPGTRLTVL.

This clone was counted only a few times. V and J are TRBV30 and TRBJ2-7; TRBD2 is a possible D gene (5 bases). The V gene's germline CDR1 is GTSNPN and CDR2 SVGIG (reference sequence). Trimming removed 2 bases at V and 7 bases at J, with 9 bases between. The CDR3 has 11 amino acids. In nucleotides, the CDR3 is TGTGCCTGGAGTCCGAGAGGGGAGCAGTACTTC. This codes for CAWSPRGEQYF.

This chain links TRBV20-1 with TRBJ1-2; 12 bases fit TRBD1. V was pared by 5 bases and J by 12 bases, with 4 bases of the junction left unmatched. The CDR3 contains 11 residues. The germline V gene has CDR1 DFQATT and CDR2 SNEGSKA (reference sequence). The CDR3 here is CSAGDRGRNTF. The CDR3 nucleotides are TGCAGTGCTGGGGACAGGGGGCGAAACACCTTC.